Listed below are T cell receptor beta chains from one sample, sequenced in a study of blood T cells in healthy people across ages. TCRdb processed the 5' RACE reads anew with MiXCR; each CDR3 protein has one entry. The repertoire holds around 900,000 distinct CDR3 sequences, with roughly half as singletons. The sequenced material came from blood. Receptor source: an older woman in good health. Both conserved end residues are part of each CDR3. Expanded clones get a size class; other rows say once, few or many, or leave the size out.

TRBV25-1 NA CASSDWDEGNTEAFF
TRBV7-6 NA CASSTGGPGEQFF
TRBV27 NA CASSSGTSIYTQYF
TRBV27 NA CASSLTLGIRGAGDTQYF
TRBV12-3/TRBV12-4 NA CASSFSGTGDEKLFF
TRBV11-2 once CASSLDDEKLFF
TRBV10-3 few CAISGTNGTSGIGDTQYF
TRBV4-1 few CASSQERSWANEKLFF
TRBV7-2 once CASSSQAGTTDTQYF
TRBV4-2 few CASSQDAQGDSNQPQHF
TRBV6-6 NA CASSYSRDIYEQYF
TRBV4-3 NA CASSQGSQLAGDTDTQYF
TRBV6-1 NA CASSASGGYYEQYF
TRBV5-5 NA CASSFGWGTGETQYF
TRBV6-5 few CASSRQRGVNTDTQYF
TRBV4-1 NA CASSLGLENYGYTF
TRBV27 NA CASSLGRGTYEQYF
TRBV4-2 few CASVREGVLSNEQFF
TRBV2 NA CASNWDSGGKQFF
TRBV28 few CASSPYSGTGFSEQYF
TRBV11-2 NA CASSLDGATTDTQYF
TRBV4-1 NA CASSRGSGREIGDTQYF
TRBV5-1 many CASSVQGKGTDTQYF
TRBV18 NA CASSPQGLSYEQYF
TRBV5-6 few CASSLGWGNTEAFF
TRBV4-1 NA CASSWTSGRPNEQFF
TRBV18 NA CASSPNTEETQYF
TRBV6-1 few CASRETGGPSYEQYF
TRBV24-1 NA CATSDSGRNYNEQYF
TRBV5-1 few CASSPTNFNEQFF
TRBV3-1 NA CASKKTSGSYEQYF
TRBV7-9 NA CASAKVQAGNYGYTF
TRBV4-1 few CASSQVGTSHYEQYF
TRBV27 NA CASSLYGNVGYTF
TRBV5-1 NA CASSLGGGDTYGYTF
TRBV5-1 NA CASSSGVLYEQYF
TRBV7-2 NA CASSNRDRVNEQYF
TRBV12-3/TRBV12-4 few CASRLHRAGETQYF
TRBV30 few CAWGDRIRGYTF
TRBV20-1 NA CSARRDWLAGGYNEQFF
TRBV11-1 once CASSLEMASGKDTQYF
TRBV7-2 NA CASSLEGQLYGYTF
TRBV29-1 once CSIGGTEQFF
TRBV29-1 NA CSVEGGRRYGYTF
TRBV29-1 NA CSVQGQGAFRGYTF
TRBV7-9 few CASSGITGSYEQYF
TRBV28 few CASLGTNVYEQFF
TRBV29-1 many CSVSDYEQYF
TRBV20-1 NA CSARERSTDTQYF
TRBV4-1 many CASSQVPQETQYF
TRBV12-3/TRBV12-4 few CASGTGDSPSEQYF